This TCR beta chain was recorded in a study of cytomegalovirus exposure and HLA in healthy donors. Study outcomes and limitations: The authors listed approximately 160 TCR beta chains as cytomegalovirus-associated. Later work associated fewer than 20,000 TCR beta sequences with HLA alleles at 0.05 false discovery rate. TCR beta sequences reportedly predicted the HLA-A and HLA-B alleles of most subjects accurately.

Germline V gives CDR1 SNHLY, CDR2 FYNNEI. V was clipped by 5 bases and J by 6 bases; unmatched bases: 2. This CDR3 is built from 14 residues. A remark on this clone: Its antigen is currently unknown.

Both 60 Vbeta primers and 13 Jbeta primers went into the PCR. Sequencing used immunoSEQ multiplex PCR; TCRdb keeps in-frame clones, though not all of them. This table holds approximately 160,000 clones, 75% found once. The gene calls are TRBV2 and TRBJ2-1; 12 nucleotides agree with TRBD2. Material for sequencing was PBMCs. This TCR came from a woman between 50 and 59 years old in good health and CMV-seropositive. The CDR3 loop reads CASSRTSGVNEQFF. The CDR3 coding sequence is TGTGCCAGCAGTAGGACTAGCGGGGTCAATGAGCAGTTCTTC.